A selection of T cell receptor beta chains follows, all from one sample in a study of blood T cell repertoires in COVID-19. Produced via immunoSEQ multiplex PCR; TCRdb's table is partial and in-frame only. The table includes about 130,000 clones, around 83% detected once. The material sequenced was peripheral blood. These receptors originate from a woman aged 45 to 65 with acute or convalescent COVID-19. Each CDR3 is given with its conserved first and last residue. D genes are given only for firm matches. Some rows have no size entry. The others give once, few or many, or a class for an expanded clone.

size	V	length	D	J	DNA	CDR3
-	TRBV27	16	TRBD1	TRBJ1-5	TGTGCCAGCAGCCTTGGACAGGGTCGTGGCAATCAGCCCCAGCATTTT	CASSLGQGRGNQPQHF
-	TRBV3-1/TRBV3-2	16	-	TRBJ1-5	TGTGCCAGCAGCCAAGATTTAGTTGGCGGGAATCAGCCCCAGCATTTT	CASSQDLVGGNQPQHF
few	TRBV9	16	-	TRBJ2-2	TGTGCCAGCAGCGTAGTGGAGGGTTTGGGCACCGGGGAGCTGTTTTTT	CASSVVEGLGTGELFF
-	TRBV5-5	14	TRBD1	TRBJ1-1	TGTGCCAGCAGCTGGGGACAGGGGAACACTGAAGCTTTCTTT	CASSWGQGNTEAFF
once	TRBV11-2	11	-	TRBJ2-7	TGTGCCAGCAGGGGAGGCACCGAGCAGTACTTC	CASRGGTEQYF
-	TRBV3-1/TRBV3-2	15	-	TRBJ1-1	TGTGCCAGCAGCCAAGAGCTGGGGCTGAACACTGAAGCTTTCTTT	CASSQELGLNTEAFF
-	TRBV19	15	TRBD1	TRBJ1-1	TGTGCCAGTAGAAGAGGACAGGGAACGAACACTGAAGCTTTCTTT	CASRRGQGTNTEAFF
-	TRBV6-5	14	TRBD1	TRBJ1-2	TGTGCCAGCAGTCGGGACAGCGTAAACTATGGCTACACCTTC	CASSRDSVNYGYTF
once	TRBV29-1	14	TRBD1	TRBJ2-3	TGCAGCGTGATAAGACAGGGTCGCACAGATACGCAGTATTTT	CSVIRQGRTDTQYF
-	TRBV30	15	-	TRBJ1-6	TGTGCCTGGAAACCCGCGTATGAGGGATTAGCACCCCTCCACTTT	CAWKPAYEGLAPLHF
-	TRBV29-1	13	-	TRBJ1-1	TGCAGCGTCAACACAGGGATGCGGTCTGAAGCTTTCTTT	CSVNTGMRSEAFF
-	TRBV3-1/TRBV3-2	16	-	TRBJ1-2	TGTGCCAGCAGCCCTGCGGGGACCACCTTTCCGTATGGCTACACCTTC	CASSPAGTTFPYGYTF
-	TRBV18	16	-	TRBJ2-6	TGTGCCAGCTCACGAAGTCACAGGGCTGGGGCCAACGTCCTGACTTTC	CASSRSHRAGANVLTF
-	TRBV6-5	15	-	TRBJ1-6	TGTGCCAGCAGTCGTTCGGGACAAATTAATTCACCCCTCCACTTT	CASSRSGQINSPLHF
-	TRBV9	15	TRBD1	TRBJ1-6	TGTGCCAGCAGCGTATTAGGACAGGGGAATTCACCCCTCCACTTT	CASSVLGQGNSPLHF
once	TRBV5-1	18	TRBD1	TRBJ2-2	TGCGCCAGCAGCCCGCGGTATACCGGGACAGGGGACACCGGGGAGCTGTTTTTT	CASSPRYTGTGDTGELFF
once	TRBV6-6	13	-	TRBJ1-1	TGTGCCAGCAGTTACCCGGTGTCTCCAAAAGCTTTCTTT	CASSYPVSPKAFF
-	TRBV18	15	TRBD1	TRBJ2-7	TGTGCCAGCTCATCAAACGGACAGGTCTCCTACGAGCAGTACTTC	CASSSNGQVSYEQYF
-	TRBV19	15	-	TRBJ1-5	TGTGCCAGTAGTATAGATTCGGGCAGGGTGCAGCCCCAGCATTTT	CASSIDSGRVQPQHF